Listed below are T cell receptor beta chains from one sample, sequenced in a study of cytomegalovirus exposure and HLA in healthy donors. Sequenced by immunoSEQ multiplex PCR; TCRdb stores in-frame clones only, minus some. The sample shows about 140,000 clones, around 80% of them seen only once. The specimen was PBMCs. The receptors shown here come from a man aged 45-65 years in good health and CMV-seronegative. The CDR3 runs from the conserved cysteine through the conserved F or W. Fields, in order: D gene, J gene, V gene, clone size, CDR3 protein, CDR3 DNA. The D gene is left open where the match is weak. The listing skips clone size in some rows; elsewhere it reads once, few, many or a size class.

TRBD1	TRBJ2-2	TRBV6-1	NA	CASSGTQGAAVVGELFF	TGTGCCAGCAGTGGAACTCAGGGGGCAGCTGTTGTCGGGGAGCTGTTTTTT
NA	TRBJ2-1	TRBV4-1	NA	CASSPGTRRRGEQFF	TGCGCCAGCAGCCCCGGGACTCGACGGAGGGGTGAGCAGTTCTTC
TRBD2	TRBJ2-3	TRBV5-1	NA	CASSRGRASDTQYF	TGCGCCAGCAGTCGCGGGAGGGCCTCAGATACGCAGTATTTT
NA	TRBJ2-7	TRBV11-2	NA	CASSLETVGVQYF	TGTGCCAGCAGCTTAGAAACAGTCGGTGTGCAGTACTTC
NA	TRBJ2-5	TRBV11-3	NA	CASSLQGRQETQYF	TGTGCCAGCAGCTTACAGGGAAGGCAAGAGACCCAGTACTTC
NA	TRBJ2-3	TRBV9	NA	CATNTEGEWVTDTQYF	TGTGCCACAAACACCGAGGGGGAGTGGGTGACAGATACGCAGTATTTT
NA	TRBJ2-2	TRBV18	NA	CASSPRVTRGSWELFF	TGTGCCAGCTCACCAAGGGTGACCAGAGGGTCGTGGGAGCTGTTTTTT
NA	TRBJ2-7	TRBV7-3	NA	CASSLSGGGAYEQYF	TGTGCCAGCAGCTTAAGTGGCGGCGGTGCCTACGAGCAGTACTTC
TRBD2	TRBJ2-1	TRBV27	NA	CASSLGREYDNEQFF	TGTGCCAGCAGTTTAGGGCGGGAGTACGACAATGAGCAGTTCTTC
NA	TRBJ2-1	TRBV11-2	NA	CASSIGPSSYNEQFF	TGTGCCAGCAGCATTGGTCCTAGCTCCTACAATGAGCAGTTCTTC
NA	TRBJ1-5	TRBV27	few	CASSSYTGPGQPQHF	TGTGCCAGCAGTTCCTATACAGGTCCGGGTCAGCCCCAGCATTTT
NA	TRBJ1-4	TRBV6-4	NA	CARRGGANEKLFF	TGTGCCAGACGGGGGGGGGCTAATGAAAAACTGTTTTTT
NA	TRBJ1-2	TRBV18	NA	CASSPSDGYTF	TGTGCCAGCTCACCCTCTGATGGCTACACCTTC
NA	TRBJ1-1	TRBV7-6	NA	CASSLESQGSTEAFF	TGTGCCAGCAGCTTAGAGTCGCAGGGTTCCACTGAAGCTTTCTTT
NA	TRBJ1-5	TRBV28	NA	CASRPRTFSPQHF	TGTGCCAGCAGGCCACGGACATTTTCCCCCCAGCATTTT
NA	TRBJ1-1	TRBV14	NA	CASSQLQGGENTEAFF	TGTGCCAGCAGCCAATTACAGGGTGGCGAGAACACTGAAGCTTTCTTT
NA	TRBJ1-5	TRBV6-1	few	CASSEVGAGQPQHF	TGTGCCAGCAGTGAAGTGGGGGCGGGTCAGCCCCAGCATTTT
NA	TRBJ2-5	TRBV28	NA	CASSLIRGGQETQYF	TGTGCCAGCAGTTTAATTAGGGGGGGTCAAGAGACCCAGTACTTC
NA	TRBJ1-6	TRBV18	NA	CASSPRGEPLHF	TGTGCCAGCTCACCGCGGGGGGAACCCCTCCACTTT
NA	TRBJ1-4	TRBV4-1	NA	CASSQEGQRAEKLFF	TGCGCCAGCAGCCAAGAAGGCCAGCGGGCTGAAAAACTGTTTTTT
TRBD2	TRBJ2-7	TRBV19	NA	CASSSPGTSVSYEQYF	TGTGCCAGTAGTAGCCCCGGGACTAGCGTCTCCTACGAGCAGTACTTC
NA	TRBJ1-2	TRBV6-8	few	CASSYFRVHYGYTF	TGTGCCAGCAGTTACTTCAGGGTCCACTATGGCTACACCTTC
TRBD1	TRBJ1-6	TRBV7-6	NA	CASSLGQGGNSPLHF	TGTGCCAGCAGCTTAGGACAGGGTGGTAATTCACCCCTCCACTTT
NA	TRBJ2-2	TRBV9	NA	CASSVDSGLNTGELFF	TGTGCCAGCAGCGTAGATAGCGGACTGAACACCGGGGAGCTGTTTTTT